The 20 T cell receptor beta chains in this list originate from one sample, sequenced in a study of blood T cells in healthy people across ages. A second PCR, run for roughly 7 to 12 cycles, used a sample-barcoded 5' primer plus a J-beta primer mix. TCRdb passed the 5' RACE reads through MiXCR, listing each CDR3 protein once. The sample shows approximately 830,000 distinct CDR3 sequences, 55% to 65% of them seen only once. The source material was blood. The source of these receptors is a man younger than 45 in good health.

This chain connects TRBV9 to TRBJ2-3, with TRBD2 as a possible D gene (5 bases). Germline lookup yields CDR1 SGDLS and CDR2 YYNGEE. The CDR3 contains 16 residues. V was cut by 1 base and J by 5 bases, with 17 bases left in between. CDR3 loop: CASSVRRRDGRDTQYF. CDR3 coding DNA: TGTGCCAGCAGCGTACGACGGCGAGATGGGAGAGATACGCAGTATTTT. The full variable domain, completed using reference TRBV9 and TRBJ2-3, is DSGVTQTPKHLITATGQRVTLRCSPRSGDLSVYWYQQSLDQGLQFLIQYYNGEERAKGNILERFSAQQFPDLHSELNLSSLELGDSALYFCASSVRRRDGRDTQYFGPGTRLTVL.

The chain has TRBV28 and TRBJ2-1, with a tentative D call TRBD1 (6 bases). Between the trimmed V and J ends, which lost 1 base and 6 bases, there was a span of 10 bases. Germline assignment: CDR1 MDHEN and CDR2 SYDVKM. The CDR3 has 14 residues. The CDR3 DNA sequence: TGTGCCAGCAGTTTATTTGTAGGGGGCAATGAGCAGTTCTTC. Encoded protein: CASSLFVGGNEQFF.

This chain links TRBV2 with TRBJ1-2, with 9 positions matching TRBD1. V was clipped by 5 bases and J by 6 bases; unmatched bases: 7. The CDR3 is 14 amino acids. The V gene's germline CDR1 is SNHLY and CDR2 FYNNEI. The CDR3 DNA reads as TGTGCCAGCAGTAACCAGGGGGACAGGGATGGCTACACCTTC. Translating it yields CASSNQGDRDGYTF.

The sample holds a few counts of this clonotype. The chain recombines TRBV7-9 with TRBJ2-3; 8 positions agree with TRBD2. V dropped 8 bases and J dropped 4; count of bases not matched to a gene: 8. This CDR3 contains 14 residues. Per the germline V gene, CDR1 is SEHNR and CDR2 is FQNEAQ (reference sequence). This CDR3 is CASSFGTRSDTQYF. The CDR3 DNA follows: TGTGCCAGCTCCTTCGGGACTAGATCAGATACGCAGTATTTT.

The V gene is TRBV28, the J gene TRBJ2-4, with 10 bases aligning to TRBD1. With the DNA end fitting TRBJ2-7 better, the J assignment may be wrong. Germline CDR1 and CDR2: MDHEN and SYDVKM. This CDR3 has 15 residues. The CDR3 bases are TGTGCCAGCAGCGGCGGAGGGACAGGGGAACACGAGCAGTACTTC. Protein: CASSGGGTGEHEQYF.

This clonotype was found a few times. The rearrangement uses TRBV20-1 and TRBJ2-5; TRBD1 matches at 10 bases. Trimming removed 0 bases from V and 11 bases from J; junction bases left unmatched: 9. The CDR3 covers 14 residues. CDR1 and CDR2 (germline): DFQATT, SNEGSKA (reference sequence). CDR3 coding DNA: TGCAGTGCTAGAGACGACAGGGGGCCCGAGGAGCAGTACTTC. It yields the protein CSARDDRGPEEQYF.

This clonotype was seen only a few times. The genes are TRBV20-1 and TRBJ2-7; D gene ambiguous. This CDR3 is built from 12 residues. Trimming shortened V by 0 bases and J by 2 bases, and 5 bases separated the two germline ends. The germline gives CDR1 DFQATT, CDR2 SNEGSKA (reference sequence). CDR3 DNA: TGCAGTGCTAGAGATAGCCCCTACGAGCAGTACTTC. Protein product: CSARDSPYEQYF.

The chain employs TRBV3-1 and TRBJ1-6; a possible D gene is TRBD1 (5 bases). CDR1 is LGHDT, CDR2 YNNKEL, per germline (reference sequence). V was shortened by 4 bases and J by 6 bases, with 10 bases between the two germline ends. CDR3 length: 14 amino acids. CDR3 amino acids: CASSRGSTNSPLHF. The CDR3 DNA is TGTGCCAGCAGCCGGGGGTCGACTAATTCACCCCTCCACTTT.

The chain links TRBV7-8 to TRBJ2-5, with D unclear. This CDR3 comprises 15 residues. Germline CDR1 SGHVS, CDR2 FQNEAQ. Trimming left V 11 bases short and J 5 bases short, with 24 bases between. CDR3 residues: CASLGEGWIRETQYF. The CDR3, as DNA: TGTGCCTCACTTGGGGAAGGGTGGATTCGGGAGACCCAGTACTTC.

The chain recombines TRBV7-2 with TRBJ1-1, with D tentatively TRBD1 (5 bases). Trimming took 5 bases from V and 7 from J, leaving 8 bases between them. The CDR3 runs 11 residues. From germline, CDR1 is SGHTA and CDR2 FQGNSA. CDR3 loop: CASSRGGEAFF. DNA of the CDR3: TGTGCCAGCAGCCGCGGGGGTGAAGCTTTCTTT.

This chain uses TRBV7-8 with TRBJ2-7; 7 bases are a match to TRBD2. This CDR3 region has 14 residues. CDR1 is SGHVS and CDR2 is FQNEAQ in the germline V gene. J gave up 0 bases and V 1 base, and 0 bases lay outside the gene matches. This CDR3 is CASSLGDYSYEQYF. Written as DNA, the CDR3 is TGTGCCAGCAGCTTAGGGGACTACTCCTACGAGCAGTACTTC.

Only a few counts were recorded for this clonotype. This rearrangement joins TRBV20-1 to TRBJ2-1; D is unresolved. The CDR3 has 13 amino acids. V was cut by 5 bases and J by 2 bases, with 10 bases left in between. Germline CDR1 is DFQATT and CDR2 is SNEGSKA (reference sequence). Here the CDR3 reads CSAGPWTYNEQFF. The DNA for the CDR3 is TGCAGTGCTGGGCCCTGGACCTACAATGAGCAGTTCTTC.

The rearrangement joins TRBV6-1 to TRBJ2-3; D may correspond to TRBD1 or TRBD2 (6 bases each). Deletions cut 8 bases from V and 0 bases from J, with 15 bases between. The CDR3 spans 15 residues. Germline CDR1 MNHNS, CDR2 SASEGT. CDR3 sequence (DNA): TGTGCCAGCCATCCTGAAGGGGGGAGCACAGATACGCAGTATTTT. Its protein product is CASHPEGGSTDTQYF.

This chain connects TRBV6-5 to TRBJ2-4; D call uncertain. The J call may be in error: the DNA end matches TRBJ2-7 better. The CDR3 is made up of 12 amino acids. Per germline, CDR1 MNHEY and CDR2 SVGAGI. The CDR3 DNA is TGTGCCAGCAGTTACCATGGAACCGAGCAGTACTTC. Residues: CASSYHGTEQYF.

CDR3 in amino acids: CSAEGTGTYYGYTF. The DNA of the CDR3 is TGCAGTGCCGAAGGGACAGGGACATACTATGGCTACACCTTC. The genes are TRBV20-1 and TRBJ1-2; 9 positions agree with TRBD1. This CDR3 region has 14 residues. V trimming: 6 bases; J trimming: 3 bases; junction bases outside the gene matches: 8. Germline V gene sequence: CDR1 DFQATT, CDR2 SNEGSKA (reference sequence).

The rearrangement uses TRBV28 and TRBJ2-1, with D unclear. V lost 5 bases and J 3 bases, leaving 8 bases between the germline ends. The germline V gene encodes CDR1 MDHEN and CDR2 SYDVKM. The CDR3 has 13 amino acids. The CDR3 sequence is CASSPPYYNEQFF. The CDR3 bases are TGTGCCAGCAGTCCGCCTTACTACAATGAGCAGTTCTTC.

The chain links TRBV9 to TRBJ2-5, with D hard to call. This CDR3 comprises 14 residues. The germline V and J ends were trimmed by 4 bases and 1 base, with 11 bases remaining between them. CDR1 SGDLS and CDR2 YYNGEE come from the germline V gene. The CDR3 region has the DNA TGTGCCAGCAGCACCCCTATGAGCCAAGAGACCCAGTACTTC. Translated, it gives CASSTPMSQETQYF.

In nucleotides, the CDR3 is TGTGCCATCAAACCGACAGGGGGAGGGGCTACAGATACGCAGTATTTT. It translates to CAIKPTGGGATDTQYF. The V and J genes are TRBV12-3 or TRBV12-4 and TRBJ2-3, with 9 bases that match TRBD1. The CDR3 is made up of 16 amino acids. Germline trimming cut 10 bases from V and 3 bases from J; bases unmatched to any gene: 14.

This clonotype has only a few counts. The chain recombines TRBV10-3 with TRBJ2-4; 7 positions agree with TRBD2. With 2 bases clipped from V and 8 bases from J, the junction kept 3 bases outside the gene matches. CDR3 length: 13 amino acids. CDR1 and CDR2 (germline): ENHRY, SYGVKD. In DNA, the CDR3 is TGTGCCATCAGTGAGGGGGGAGGGGACATTCAGTACTTC. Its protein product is CAISEGGGDIQYF.

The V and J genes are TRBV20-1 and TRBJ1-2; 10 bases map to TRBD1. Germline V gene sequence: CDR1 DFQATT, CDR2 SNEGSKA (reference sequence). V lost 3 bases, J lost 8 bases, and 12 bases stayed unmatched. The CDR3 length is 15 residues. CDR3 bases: TGCAGTGCTAGCCCATGGGACAGGGGAGGAGAAGGCTACACCTTC. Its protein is CSASPWDRGGEGYTF.